This T cell receptor (beta chain) derives from a study of blood T cell repertoires in COVID-19. CDR1 is SGHRS and CDR2 is YFSETQ in the germline V gene. The CDR3 length is 15 residues. V gave up 0 bases and J gave up 10 bases; unmatched junction bases: 6. The method was immunoSEQ multiplex PCR; TCRdb's version includes in-frame clones alone and lacks a portion of them. The profile shows around 140,000 clones, 81% of them singletons. This clone was picked up a small number of times. The receptor was derived from a woman aged 55 to 70 with active or convalescent COVID-19. The sample was peripheral blood. The genes are TRBV5-1 and TRBJ1-6, with TRBD1 identical over 8 bases. DNA for the CDR3: TGCGCCAGCAGCTTGGTGGATCAGGGGGCCTCACCCCTCCACTTT. Amino acid sequence: CASSLVDQGASPLHF. The full variable domain, in which reference TRBV5-1 and TRBJ1-6 provide the parts outside the CDR3, is KAGVTQTPRYLIKTRGQQVTLSCSPISGHRSVSWYQQTPGQGLQFLFEYFSETQRNKGNFPGRFSGRQFSNSRSEMNVSTLELGDSALYLCASSLVDQGASPLHFGNGTRLTVT.